This TCR beta chain was identified during a study of blood T cell repertoires in COVID-19. CDR1 and CDR2 (germline): KGHSH, LQKENI. The V end lost 2 bases, the J end lost 8 bases, and 21 bases lay between the germline ends. The CDR3 runs to 16 residues. The method was immunoSEQ multiplex PCR; TCRdb's version includes in-frame clones alone and lacks a portion of them. The sample has more than 250,000 clones, approximately 85% seen once. In assigning cohorts, the study relied on participant-reported clinical history. Sequencing input: PBMCs or T cells enriched from blood (not recorded which). This chain uses TRBV18 with TRBJ1-2; D may be TRBD1 (6 bases). The source of this sequence is a man aged 25-45 years who had recovered from COVID-19. The CDR3 sequence: CASSPSPSQGPLGYTF. CDR3 coding DNA: TGTGCCAGCTCACCATCTCCCTCACAGGGACCCTTGGGCTACACCTTC.